This TCR beta chain was captured in a study of blood T cells in healthy people across ages. Notes on the study in general: A strong correlation between TCR beta diversity and naive T cell percentage was seen. Per million T cells, TCR beta diversity dropped about linearly as age rose. More naive CD4+ cells and higher diversity marked long-lived donors relative to aged donors.

Primers used in a second PCR of about 7 to 12 cycles were a sample-barcoded 5' primer and a J-beta primer mix. Via MiXCR, TCRdb re-called the 5' RACE reads, giving one row per CDR3 protein. The sample includes fewer than 900,000 distinct CDR3 sequences, roughly 44% of them seen just once. Samples each had at least 5.5 micrograms of total RNA extracted. As to this clonotype: Its cognate antigen is unknown.

The ends were cut back, 3 bases at V and 0 bases at J, with 9 bases in the middle. CDR3 length equals 13 residues. Per the germline V gene, CDR1 is DFQATT and CDR2 is SNEGSKA (reference sequence). The sequence was obtained from a woman aged 55-69 years in good health. This chain uses TRBV20-1 with TRBJ2-7, with D possibly TRBD2 on 5 matching bases. Sequencing was performed on blood. The CDR3 DNA sequence: TGCAGTGCTAGTGGGAGTAGCTCCTACGAGCAGTACTTC. It translates to CSASGSSSYEQYF.